One and the same sample provided the 23 T cell receptor beta chains below, sequenced in a study of shared clonotypes between healthy human individuals. Repertoires were generated with immunoSEQ multiplex PCR, while TCRdb's copy carries only in-frame clones and drops some. Found here are about 2.1 million clones, around 93% of them singletons; the top ten hold around 1.8%. CD45RO-negative, CCR7-selected cells formed the naive CD8 fraction, which excluded terminally differentiated effector memory CD45RA+ cells. Sequencing was carried out using naive CD8+ T cells from PBMCs. Receptor source: a young man in good health. Some clones in this sample may be carry-over from other donors' samples.

This clone has a single count. This chain uses TRBV7-6 with TRBJ1-4; perhaps TRBD1 as D (5 bases). CDR3 length: 15 amino acids. V was pared by 4 bases and J by 3 bases, with 12 bases between. In germline, CDR1 is SGHVS, CDR2 FNYEAQ. The CDR3 DNA is TGTGCCAGCAGCTATGGACACGGCCCTAATGAAAAACTGTTTTTT. Its protein product is CASSYGHGPNEKLFF.

This clone was recorded once. The gene calls are TRBV16 and TRBJ1-2, with a tentative D call TRBD1 (5 bases). Germline lookup yields CDR1 KGHSY and CDR2 FQNENV. V lost 0 bases and J 3 bases, leaving 14 bases between the germline ends. The CDR3 spans 16 residues. CDR3 in DNA: TGTGCCAGCAGCCAATCTACCGGGGGATCCTACTATGGCTACACCTTC. It translates to CASSQSTGGSYYGYTF.

The chain carries TRBV30 and TRBJ2-7; D is uncertain. CDR3 length equals 12 residues. Germline-derived CDR1 and CDR2 are GTSNPN and SVGIG (reference sequence). The germline V and J ends were trimmed by 4 bases and 2 bases, with 9 bases remaining between them. CDR3 coding DNA: TGTGCCTGGACCGCAGGTCCCTACGAGCAGTACTTC. It encodes CAWTAGPYEQYF. The full variable domain, its missing parts supplied by reference TRBV30 and TRBJ2-7, is SQTIHQWPATLVQPVGSPLSLECTVEGTSNPNLYWYRQAAGRGLQLLFYSVGIGQISSEVPQNLSASRPQDRQFILSSKKLLLSDSGFYLCAWTAGPYEQYFGPGTRLTVT.

The chain employs TRBV19 and TRBJ2-1, with D unclear. The V end was cut by 5 bases, the J end by 2 bases, with 10 bases between. The CDR3 loop spans 14 amino acids. Looked up from germline, CDR1 is LNHDA and CDR2 is SQIVND (reference sequence). The CDR3 sequence: CASSLTPTYNEQFF. DNA of the CDR3: TGTGCCAGTAGTCTAACTCCCACCTACAATGAGCAGTTCTTC.

The chain recombines TRBV27 with TRBJ2-7, with 10 bases lining up with TRBD2. V was pared by 0 bases and J by 5 bases, with 7 bases of the junction left unmatched. Germline CDR1 reads MNHEY; CDR2 reads SMNVEV (reference sequence). The length of the CDR3 is 16 residues. CDR3 loop: CASSLSPGTSDNEQYF. In DNA form, the CDR3 reads TGTGCCAGCAGTTTATCGCCCGGGACTAGCGACAACGAGCAGTACTTC.

The rearrangement joins TRBV4-3 to TRBJ1-5; 10 nucleotides line up with TRBD1. Germline assignment: CDR1 LGHNA and CDR2 YSLEER. This CDR3 region has 17 residues. The trim removed 3 bases at V and 6 bases at J, leaving 11 bases unmatched. The CDR3 loop is CASSQGRDRGDSQPQHF. As DNA, the CDR3 is TGCGCCAGCAGCCAGGGAAGGGACAGGGGCGATTCTCAGCCCCAGCATTTT.

In this sample, this clone turned up once. The chain carries TRBV10-3 and TRBJ1-2; 9 bases match TRBD1. This CDR3 contains 17 residues. CDR1 is ENHRY, CDR2 SYGVKD, per germline. Trimming took 2 bases from V and 4 from J; bases not matched to a gene: 11. CDR3 nucleotide sequence: TGTGCCATCAGTGAGAATAAAGGTGGACAGGGGCTCTATGGCTACACCTTC. Its translation is CAISENKGGQGLYGYTF.

The V call is TRBV14, the J call TRBJ2-1; 8 bases are a match to TRBD1. V dropped 4 bases and J dropped 0; count of bases not matched to a gene: 8. The CDR3 has 17 amino acids. Germline V CDR1 and CDR2: SGHDN, FVKESK. The CDR3 bases are TGTGCCAGCAGCCCCCGGGACAGGTCTAACTCCTACAATGAGCAGTTCTTC. Residues: CASSPRDRSNSYNEQFF.

The gene calls are TRBV4-2 and TRBJ1-4, with D possibly matching TRBD1 (5 bases). V lost 2 bases and J lost 7, with 14 bases in between. Germline loops: CDR1 LGHNA, CDR2 YNFKEQ. The CDR3 is 15 residues long. The CDR3 nucleotides read TGTGCCAGCAGCCAAACGGGACTTCGTGGTGAAAAACTGTTTTTT. Translating it yields CASSQTGLRGEKLFF.

The chain joins TRBV20-1 to TRBJ2-1; TRBD2 is a possible D gene (6 bases). The CDR3 has 11 residues. The germline gives CDR1 DFQATT, CDR2 SNEGSKA (reference sequence). The V end was cut by 4 bases, the J end by 15 bases, with 16 bases between. CDR3 amino acids: CSAMSGSLRFF. CDR3 nucleotides: TGCAGTGCTATGAGCGGGTCCCTCCGGTTCTTC.

Turning to this clone: The same CDR3 is also encoded by other DNA sequences in this sample. CDR3 protein: CASSPGTDTQYF. The CDR3 DNA follows: TGTGCCAGCAGCCCGGGCACAGATACGCAGTATTTT. This chain joins TRBV9 and TRBJ2-3; D is uncertain. There are 12 residues in the CDR3. The V end lost 4 bases, the J end lost 1 base, and 4 bases lay between the germline ends. CDR1 is SGDLS, CDR2 YYNGEE, per germline.

The rearrangement uses TRBV29-1 and TRBJ2-1, with 8 bases aligning to TRBD2. This CDR3 contains 17 residues. CDR1 is SQVTM and CDR2 is ANQGSEA in the germline V gene. V lost 3 bases, J lost 0 bases, and 10 bases stayed unmatched. CDR3 sequence reads: CSVEREALFFSYNEQFF. The CDR3 DNA reads TGCAGCGTTGAGCGGGAGGCCTTATTCTTCTCCTACAATGAGCAGTTCTTC.

J is TRBJ2-3 and V is TRBV19; TRBD1 aligns across 7 bases. The CDR3 contains 16 residues. Germline V gene lookup returns CDR1 LNHDA and CDR2 SQIVND (reference sequence). J lost 1 base, V lost 6 bases, and 10 bases had no gene match. CDR3 loop: CASSPTGLERTDTQYF. DNA for the CDR3: TGTGCCAGTAGCCCGACAGGGCTGGAACGCACAGATACGCAGTATTTT.

The chain joins TRBV4-1 to TRBJ1-1, with 7 bases that match TRBD1. Losses at the gene ends were 3 bases for V and 7 bases for J; bases not matched to a gene: 11. From germline, CDR1 is MGHRA and CDR2 YSYEKL. The CDR3 sequence is 15 residues long. The CDR3 nucleotides are TGCGCCAGCAGCCATTCTCGGCGGGACAGCGGTGAAGCTTTCTTT. Translating it yields CASSHSRRDSGEAFF.

The CDR3 region is CASSPMGTGGAGTEAFF. Here the CDR3 DNA reads TGTGCCAGCAGCCCGATGGGGACAGGGGGCGCCGGGACTGAAGCTTTCTTT. The chain uses TRBV13 and TRBJ1-1; the match to TRBD1 covers 12 bases. Germline V lookup: CDR1 PRHDT, CDR2 FYEKMQ (reference sequence). The CDR3 totals 17 residues. The ends lost 5 bases at V and 5 bases at J; junction bases unmatched: 12. Filled out from reference TRBV13 and TRBJ1-1, the complete variable domain reads AAGVIQSPRHLIKEKRETATLKCYPIPRHDTVYWYQQGPGQDPQFLISFYEKMQSDKGSIPDRFSAQQFSDYHSELNMSSLELGDSALYFCASSPMGTGGAGTEAFFGQGTRLTVV.

The rearrangement uses TRBV9 and TRBJ2-1; TRBD2 might be the D (7 bases). CDR1 is SGDLS and CDR2 is YYNGEE in the germline V gene. Trimming left V 4 bases short and J 0 bases short, with 11 bases between. CDR3 length: 15 amino acids. The CDR3 nucleotides read TGTGCCAGCAGCCGGGGGGCCAGCTCCTACAATGAGCAGTTCTTC. This encodes CASSRGASSYNEQFF. The complete variable domain, with remaining parts taken from reference TRBV9 and TRBJ2-1, reads DSGVTQTPKHLITATGQRVTLRCSPRSGDLSVYWYQQSLDQGLQFLIQYYNGEERAKGNILERFSAQQFPDLHSELNLSSLELGDSALYFCASSRGASSYNEQFFGPGTRLTVL.

About this clone: The sample carries other DNA sequences with the same CDR3. The V gene is TRBV27, the J gene TRBJ1-1; no firm D call. CDR1 MNHEY and CDR2 SMNVEV come from the germline V gene (reference sequence). The CDR3 length is 13 residues. V was shortened by 2 bases and J by 3 bases, with 7 bases between the two germline ends. CDR3 nucleotides: TGTGCCAGCAGTTTAGGGAGGTACACTGAAGCTTTCTTT. This gives the protein CASSLGRYTEAFF.

Of note for this clone: Distinct nucleotide sequences in the sample also encode this CDR3. The chain is built from TRBV5-6 and TRBJ1-5; TRBD1 is a possible D gene (5 bases). CDR1 SGHDT and CDR2 YYEEEE come from the germline V gene. The CDR3 sequence is 14 residues long. Between the trimmed V and J ends, which lost 1 base and 6 bases, there was a span of 11 bases. CDR3 protein: CASSLRGVGQPQHF. The CDR3 DNA follows: TGTGCCAGCAGCTTGCGAGGGGTTGGTCAGCCCCAGCATTTT.

The chain employs TRBV7-2 and TRBJ2-1; D gene ambiguous. Trimming removed 1 base from V and 7 bases from J, with 8 bases in between. The CDR3 totals 13 residues. The germline V gene has CDR1 SGHTA and CDR2 FQGNSA. The CDR3 here is CASSLVWGNEQFF. As DNA, the CDR3 is TGTGCCAGCAGCTTAGTGTGGGGAAATGAGCAGTTCTTC.

The genes are TRBV27 and TRBJ2-3; 9 bases are shared with TRBD2. Germline V gene sequence: CDR1 MNHEY, CDR2 SMNVEV (reference sequence). CDR3 length: 16 amino acids. The V and J ends lost 4 bases and 4 bases, in that order; junction bases with no gene match: 9. The DNA for the CDR3 is TGTGCCAGCAGTTATGATCCGGCGGGAGGGGCAGATACGCAGTATTTT. Protein sequence: CASSYDPAGGADTQYF.

This sequence joins TRBV27 and TRBJ1-6; D is unclear. V lost 7 bases and J 11 bases, leaving 21 bases between the germline ends. The CDR3 is 15 amino acids. Germline assignment: CDR1 MNHEY and CDR2 SMNVEV (reference sequence). The CDR3 DNA follows: TGTGCCAGCACGGAGGGAGCCCCCTCCGTGACACCCCTCCACTTT. Translated, it gives CASTEGAPSVTPLHF.

This chain joins TRBV5-8 and TRBJ1-5; D may be TRBD1 (6 bases). The CDR3 length is 16 residues. The V end was cut by 0 bases, the J end by 3 bases, with 13 bases between. Per germline, CDR1 SGHTS and CDR2 YDEGEE. DNA for the CDR3: TGTGCCAGCAGCTTGGATTTGGGGGCGGCCAATCAGCCCCAGCATTTT. Encoded protein: CASSLDLGAANQPQHF.

The V gene is TRBV5-1, the J gene TRBJ2-7; TRBD1 might be the D (5 bases). This CDR3 comprises 13 residues. The V gene's germline CDR1 is SGHRS and CDR2 YFSETQ. Trimming took 2 bases from V and 5 from J, leaving 11 bases between them. The CDR3 bases are TGCGCCAGCAGCTTCAGGGTTGGGCACGAGCAGTACTTC. It specifies CASSFRVGHEQYF.